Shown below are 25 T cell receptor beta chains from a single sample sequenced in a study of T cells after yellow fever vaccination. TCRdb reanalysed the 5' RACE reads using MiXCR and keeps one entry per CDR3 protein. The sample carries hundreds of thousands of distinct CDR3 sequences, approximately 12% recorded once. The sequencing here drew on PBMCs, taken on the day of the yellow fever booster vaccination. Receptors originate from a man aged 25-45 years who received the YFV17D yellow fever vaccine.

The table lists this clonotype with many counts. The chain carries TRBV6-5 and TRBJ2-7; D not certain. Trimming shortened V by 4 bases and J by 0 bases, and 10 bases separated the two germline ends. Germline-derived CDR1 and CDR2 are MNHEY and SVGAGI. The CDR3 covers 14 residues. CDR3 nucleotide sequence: TGTGCCAGCAGTTCGGACGTAGTCTCCTACGAGCAGTACTTC. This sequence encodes CASSSDVVSYEQYF.

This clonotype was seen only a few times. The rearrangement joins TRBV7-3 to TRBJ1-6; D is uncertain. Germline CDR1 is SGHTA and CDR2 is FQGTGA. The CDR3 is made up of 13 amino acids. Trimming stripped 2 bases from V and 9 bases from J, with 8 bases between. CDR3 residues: CASSLDFRSPLHF. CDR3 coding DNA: TGTGCCAGCAGCTTAGACTTTCGTTCACCCCTCCACTTT.

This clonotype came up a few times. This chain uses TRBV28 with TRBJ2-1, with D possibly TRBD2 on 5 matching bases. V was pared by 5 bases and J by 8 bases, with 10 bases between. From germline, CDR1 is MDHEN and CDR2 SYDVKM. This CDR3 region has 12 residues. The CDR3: CASSPLRDEQFF. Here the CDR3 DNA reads TGTGCCAGCAGTCCGCTGAGGGATGAGCAGTTCTTC.

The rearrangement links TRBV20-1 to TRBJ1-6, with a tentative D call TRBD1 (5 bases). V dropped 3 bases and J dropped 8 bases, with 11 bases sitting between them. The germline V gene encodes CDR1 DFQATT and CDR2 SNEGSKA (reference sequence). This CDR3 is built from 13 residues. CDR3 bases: TGCAGTGCTAGTCGCAGGGAGGATTCACCCCTCCACTTT. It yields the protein CSASRREDSPLHF.

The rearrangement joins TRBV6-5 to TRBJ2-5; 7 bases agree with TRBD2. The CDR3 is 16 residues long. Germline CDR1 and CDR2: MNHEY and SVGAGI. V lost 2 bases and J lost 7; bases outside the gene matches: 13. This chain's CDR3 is CASSYRAEQGGATQYF. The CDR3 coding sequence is TGTGCCAGCAGTTACCGGGCCGAGCAGGGAGGGGCGACCCAGTACTTC.

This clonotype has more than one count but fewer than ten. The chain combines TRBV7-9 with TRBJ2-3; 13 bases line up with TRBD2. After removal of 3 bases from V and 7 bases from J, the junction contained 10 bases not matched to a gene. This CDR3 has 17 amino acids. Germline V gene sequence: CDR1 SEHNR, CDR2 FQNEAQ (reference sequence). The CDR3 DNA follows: TGTGCCAGCAGCTTGGGAAGGACTAGCGGGAGTATGAATACGCAGTATTTT. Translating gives CASSLGRTSGSMNTQYF.

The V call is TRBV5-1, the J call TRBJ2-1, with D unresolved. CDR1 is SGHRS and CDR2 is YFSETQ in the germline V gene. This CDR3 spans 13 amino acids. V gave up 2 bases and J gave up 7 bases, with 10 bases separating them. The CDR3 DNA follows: TGCGCCAGCAGCTTTGCGGAGCTGAATGAGCAGTTCTTC. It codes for CASSFAELNEQFF.

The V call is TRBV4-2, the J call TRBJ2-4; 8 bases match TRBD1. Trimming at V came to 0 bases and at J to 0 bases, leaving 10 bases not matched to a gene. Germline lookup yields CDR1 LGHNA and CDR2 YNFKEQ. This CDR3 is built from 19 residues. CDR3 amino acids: CASSQEKGWTGLAKNIQYF. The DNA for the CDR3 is TGTGCCAGCAGCCAAGAAAAGGGGTGGACAGGGCTAGCCAAAAACATTCAGTACTTC.

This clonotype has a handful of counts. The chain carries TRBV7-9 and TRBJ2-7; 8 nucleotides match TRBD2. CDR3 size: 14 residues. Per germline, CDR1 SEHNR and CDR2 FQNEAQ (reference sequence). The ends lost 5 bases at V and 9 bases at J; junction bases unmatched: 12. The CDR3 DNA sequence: TGTGCCAGCAGCCAAACGGGACTAGTTCCAGTGCAGTACTTC. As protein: CASSQTGLVPVQYF.

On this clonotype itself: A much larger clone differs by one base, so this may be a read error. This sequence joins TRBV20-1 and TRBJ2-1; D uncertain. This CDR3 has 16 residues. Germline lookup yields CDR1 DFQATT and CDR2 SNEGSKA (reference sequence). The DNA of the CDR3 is TGCTGTGCTAGAGATCCCCGGAAGAGCTCCTACAATGAGCAGTTCTTC. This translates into CCARDPRKSSYNEQFF.

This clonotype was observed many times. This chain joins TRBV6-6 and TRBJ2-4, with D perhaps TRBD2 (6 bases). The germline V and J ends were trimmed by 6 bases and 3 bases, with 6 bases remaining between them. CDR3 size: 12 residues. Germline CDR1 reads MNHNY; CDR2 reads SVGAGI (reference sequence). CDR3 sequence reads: CASRGGKNIQYF. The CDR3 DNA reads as TGTGCCAGCAGGGGGGGCAAAAACATTCAGTACTTC.

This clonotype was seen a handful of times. The CDR3 is CASSPVAMYNEQFF. The CDR3 nucleotides are TGTGCCAGCAGCCCCGTAGCTATGTACAATGAGCAGTTCTTC. The V gene is TRBV6-1, the J gene TRBJ2-1; D is unresolved. CDR3 length: 14 amino acids. From germline, CDR1 is MNHNS and CDR2 SASEGT. V gave up 6 bases and J gave up 4 bases, with 13 bases separating them.

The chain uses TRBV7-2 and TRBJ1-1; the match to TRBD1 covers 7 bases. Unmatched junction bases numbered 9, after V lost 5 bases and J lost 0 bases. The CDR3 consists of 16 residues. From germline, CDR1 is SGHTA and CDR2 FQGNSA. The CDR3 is CASSQFLTGMNTEAFF. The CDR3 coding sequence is TGTGCCAGCAGCCAATTCCTGACAGGGATGAACACTGAAGCTTTCTTT. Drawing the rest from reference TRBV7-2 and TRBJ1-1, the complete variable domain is GAGVSQSPSNKVTEKGKDVELRCDPISGHTALYWYRQSLGQGLEFLIYFQGNSAPDKSGLPSDRFSAERTGGSVSTLTIQRTQQEDSAVYLCASSQFLTGMNTEAFFGQGTRLTVV.

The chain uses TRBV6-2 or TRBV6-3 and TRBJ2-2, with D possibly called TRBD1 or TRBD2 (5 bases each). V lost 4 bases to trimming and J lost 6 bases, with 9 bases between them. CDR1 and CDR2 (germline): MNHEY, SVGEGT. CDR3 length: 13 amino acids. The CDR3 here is CASSWGSPGELFF. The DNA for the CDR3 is TGTGCCAGCAGTTGGGGGTCGCCCGGGGAGCTGTTTTTT.

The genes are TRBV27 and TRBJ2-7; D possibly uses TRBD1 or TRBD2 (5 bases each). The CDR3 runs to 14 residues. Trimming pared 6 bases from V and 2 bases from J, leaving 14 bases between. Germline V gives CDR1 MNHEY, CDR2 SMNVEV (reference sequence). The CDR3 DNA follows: TGTGCCAGCAGAGAAATCGGGACCACCTACGAGCAGTACTTC. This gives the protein CASREIGTTYEQYF.

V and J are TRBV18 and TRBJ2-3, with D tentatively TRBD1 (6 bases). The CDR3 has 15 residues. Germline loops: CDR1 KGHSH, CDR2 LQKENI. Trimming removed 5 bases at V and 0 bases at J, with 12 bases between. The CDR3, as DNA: TGTGCCAGCTCAAACACGGACAGAAGCACAGATACGCAGTATTTT. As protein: CASSNTDRSTDTQYF.

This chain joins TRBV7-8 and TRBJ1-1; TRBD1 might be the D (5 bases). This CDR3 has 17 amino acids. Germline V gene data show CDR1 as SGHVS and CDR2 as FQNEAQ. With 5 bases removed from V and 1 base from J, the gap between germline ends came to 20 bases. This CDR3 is CASSRTPAGFANTEAFF. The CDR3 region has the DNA TGTGCCAGCAGCAGGACACCGGCGGGCTTTGCGAACACTGAAGCTTTCTTT.

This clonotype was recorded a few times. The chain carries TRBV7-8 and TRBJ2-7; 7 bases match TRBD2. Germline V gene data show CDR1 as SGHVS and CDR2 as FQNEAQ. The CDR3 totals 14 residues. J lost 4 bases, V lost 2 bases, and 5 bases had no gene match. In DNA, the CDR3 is TGTGCCAGCAGCTTAAGGCTAGCGGAATACGAGCAGTACTTC. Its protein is CASSLRLAEYEQYF. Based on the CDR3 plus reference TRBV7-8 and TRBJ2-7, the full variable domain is GAGVSQSPRYKVAKRGQDVALRCDPISGHVSLFWYQQALGQGPEFLTYFQNEAQLDKSGLPSDRFFAERPEGSVSTLKIQRTQQEDSAVYLCASSLRLAEYEQYFGPGTRLTVT.

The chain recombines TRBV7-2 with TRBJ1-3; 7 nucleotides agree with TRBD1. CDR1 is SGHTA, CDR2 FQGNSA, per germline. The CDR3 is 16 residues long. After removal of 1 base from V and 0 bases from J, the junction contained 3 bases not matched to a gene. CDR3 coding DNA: TGTGCCAGCAGCTTAGGACAGGGAAGCTCTGGAAACACCATATATTTT. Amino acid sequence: CASSLGQGSSGNTIYF. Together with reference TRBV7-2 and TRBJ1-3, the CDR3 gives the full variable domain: GAGVSQSPSNKVTEKGKDVELRCDPISGHTALYWYRQSLGQGLEFLIYFQGNSAPDKSGLPSDRFSAERTGGSVSTLTIQRTQQEDSAVYLCASSLGQGSSGNTIYFGEGSWLTVV.

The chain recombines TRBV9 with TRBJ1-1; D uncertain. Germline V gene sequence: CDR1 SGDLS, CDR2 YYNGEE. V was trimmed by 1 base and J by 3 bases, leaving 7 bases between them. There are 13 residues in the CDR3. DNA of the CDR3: TGTGCCAGCAGCGTACGCGCAGACACTGAAGCTTTCTTT. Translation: CASSVRADTEAFF.

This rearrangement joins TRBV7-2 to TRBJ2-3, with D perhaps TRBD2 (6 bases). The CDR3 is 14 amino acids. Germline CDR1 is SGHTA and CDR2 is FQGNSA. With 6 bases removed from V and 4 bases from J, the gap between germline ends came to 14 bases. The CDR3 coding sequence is TGTGCCAGCAGAAGAGGACTACCCGCAGATACGCAGTATTTT. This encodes CASRRGLPADTQYF.

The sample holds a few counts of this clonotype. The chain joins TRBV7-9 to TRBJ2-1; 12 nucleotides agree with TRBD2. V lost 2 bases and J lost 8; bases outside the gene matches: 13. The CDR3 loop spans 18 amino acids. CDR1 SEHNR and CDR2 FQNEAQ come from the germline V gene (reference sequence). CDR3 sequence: CASSLWSPSGRGVDEQFF. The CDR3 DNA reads TGTGCCAGCAGCTTATGGTCTCCTAGCGGGAGGGGTGTGGATGAGCAGTTCTTC.

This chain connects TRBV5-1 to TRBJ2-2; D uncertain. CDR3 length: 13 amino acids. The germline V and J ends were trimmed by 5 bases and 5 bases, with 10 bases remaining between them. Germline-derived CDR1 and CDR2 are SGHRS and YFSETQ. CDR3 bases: TGCGCCAGCAGACGACTCGCAACCGGGGAGCTGTTTTTT. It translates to CASRRLATGELFF.

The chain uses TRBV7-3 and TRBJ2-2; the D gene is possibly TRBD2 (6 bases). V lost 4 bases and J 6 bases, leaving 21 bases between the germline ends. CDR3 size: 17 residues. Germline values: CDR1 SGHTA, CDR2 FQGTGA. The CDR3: CASSSISRREEAGELFF. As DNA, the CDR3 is TGTGCCAGCAGCTCAATCTCACGGAGGGAGGAAGCCGGGGAGCTGTTTTTT.

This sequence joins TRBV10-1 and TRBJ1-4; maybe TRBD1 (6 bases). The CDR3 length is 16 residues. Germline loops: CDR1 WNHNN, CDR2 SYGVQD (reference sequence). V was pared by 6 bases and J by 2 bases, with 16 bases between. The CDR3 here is CASRQSGERTNEKLFF. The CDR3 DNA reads TGCGCCAGCAGACAATCAGGGGAAAGGACTAATGAAAAACTGTTTTTT.